One T cell receptor (beta chain) is described in this entry. Its target antigen remains unknown. No base-level quality is on record; no much larger clone is a single base apart. This sample was taken from a study of T cells after yellow fever vaccination (dated by TCRdb to the late 2010s). About the investigation overall: The SMART-Seq v4 Ultra Low Input RNA kit was used to prepare libraries from fractions with low cell numbers. To follow T-cell clones before and after primary and booster YFV17D yellow fever vaccination, bulk TCR alpha and beta repertoires were sequenced over time. Two healthy male donors, one aged 18 to 30 and one aged 30 to 40 years, made up the cohort. Blood samples were taken at several timepoints before and after primary and secondary immunization, and bulk PBMC replicates and cell subsets were isolated. Study-level results and caveats: After the booster, most of the clones that had expanded following primary vaccination were detected again (just under 97% of CD4 and 85% to 90% of CD8), which suggests that memory was broadly maintained. A small share of clonotypes was detected in both CD4 and CD8 compartments, with the overlap likely arising from convergent recombination. The study included only a couple of donors, which limits how far the findings can be generalized. The secondary T-cell response was found to be weaker but faster than the primary response, with a peak reached on day 5 rather than on day 15. Because abundant contaminating clonotypes from the bulk population could be contained in FACS-sorted repertoires, computational filtering was required.

Per the germline V gene (reference sequence), LNHDA is the CDR1 and SQIVND is the CDR2. Measured from the cysteine to the phenylalanine, the CDR3 is 13 residues long. Kept here is only the CDR3 DNA, which spans 39 bases and is read in frame from base 1. Unmatched junction bases come to 4, with V trimmed by 10 bases and J by 4 bases. TCR cDNA was synthesized by 5'RACE template switching, which introduced a universal primer site and unique molecular identifiers. cDNA synthesis was primed from both the TCR alpha and TCR beta constant segments. Library amplification used two PCR steps, and the second PCR step added sample barcodes and sequencing adapters. Sequencing of libraries was done on Illumina HiSeq 2500 (2x100 bp) or NovaSeq (2x150 bp). Per the source publication's procedure: MIGEC handled demultiplexing of reads and collapsing into UMI consensus sequences, while MiXCR performed V(D)J alignment. Using edgeR on replicate PBMC samples, clonotypes were called vaccine-responding if FDR was below 0.01 and the log2 fold change was above 5 up to day 15. CD4 or CD8 identity was assigned to each bulk clonotype according to whether the clonotype was present at higher abundance in the sequenced CD4 repertoire or the sequenced CD8 repertoire. The raw public data were reprocessed by TCRdb itself: fastp quality trimming at Q25, MiXCR clonotype calling, in-frame beta chains only. When rows share a CDR3 protein, they turn into one entry using the most common DNA and genes. TCRdb, not the original authors, processed these V and J calls. The sample table lists around 360,000 distinct CDR3 sequences, under 14% of them with a count of one. Roughly a sixth of the sample is taken by the ten largest.

The treatment or condition label on this specimen signifies: live attenuated yellow fever vaccine strain. At each blood-draw timepoint, two biological replicates of bulk PBMCs were obtained. PBMCs were isolated from peripheral blood using a standard Ficoll-Paque protocol. TriZol was used to extract RNA from bulk PBMCs, CD4 and CD8 fractions, and dextramer-positive and dextramer-negative fractions. This sequence was found in a man younger than 35 who received the YFV17D yellow fever vaccine. The specimen comprised PBMCs, sampled on the day of the first yellow fever vaccination. The V and J segments used are TRBV19 and TRBJ2-3; the central 11 bases match TRBD2. This receptor carries the CDR3 CATSSGGPDTQYF. The nucleotide sequence reads TGTGCCACCTCTAGCGGGGGGCCAGATACGCAGTATTTT.